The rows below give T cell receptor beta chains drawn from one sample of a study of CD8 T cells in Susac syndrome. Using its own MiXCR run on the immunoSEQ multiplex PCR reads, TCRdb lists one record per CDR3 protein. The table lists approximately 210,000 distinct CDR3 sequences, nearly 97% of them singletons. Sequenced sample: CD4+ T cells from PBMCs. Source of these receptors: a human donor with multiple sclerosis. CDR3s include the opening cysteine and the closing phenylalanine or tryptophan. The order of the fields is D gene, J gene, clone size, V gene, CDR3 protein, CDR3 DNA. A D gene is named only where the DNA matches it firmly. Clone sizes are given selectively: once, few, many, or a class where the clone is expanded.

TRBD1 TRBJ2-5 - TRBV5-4 CASSSTGGGQETQYF TGTGCCAGCAGCTCTACAGGGGGCGGGCAAGAGACCCAGTACTTC
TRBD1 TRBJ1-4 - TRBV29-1 CSVGQGRKLFF TGCAGCGTAGGACAGGGGAGAAAACTGTTTTTT
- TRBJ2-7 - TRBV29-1 CSVAYDSYEQYF TGCAGCGTTGCGTACGACTCCTACGAGCAGTACTTC
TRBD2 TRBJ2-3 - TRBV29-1 CSVVTSGSTDTQYF TGCAGCGTTGTGACTAGCGGAAGCACAGATACGCAGTATTTT
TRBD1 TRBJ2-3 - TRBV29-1 CSIGQGIVDTQYF TGCAGCATAGGACAGGGTATCGTAGATACGCAGTATTTT
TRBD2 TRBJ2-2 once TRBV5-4 CASSSLGGGAATGELFF TGTGCCAGCAGCTCTCTTGGCGGGGGGGCTGCCACCGGGGAGCTGTTTTTT
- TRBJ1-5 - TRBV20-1 CSARGSSNQPQHF TGCAGTGCTAGAGGGAGCTCCAATCAGCCCCAGCATTTT
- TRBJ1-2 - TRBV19 CASRWGSTRGYTF TGTGCCAGTAGGTGGGGATCTACTCGTGGCTACACCTTC
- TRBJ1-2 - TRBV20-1 CSARTDGADGYTF TGCAGTGCTAGAACTGATGGGGCCGATGGCTACACCTTC
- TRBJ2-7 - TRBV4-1 CASSQTSLDEQYF TGCGCCAGCAGCCAGACCTCGTTGGACGAGCAGTACTTC
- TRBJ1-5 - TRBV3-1 CASSQGGLERRHF TGTGCCAGCAGCCAAGGGGGGTTGGAGAGACGGCATTTT
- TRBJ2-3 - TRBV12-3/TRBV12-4 CASSLWESTDTQYF TGTGCCAGCAGTTTATGGGAGAGCACAGATACGCAGTATTTT
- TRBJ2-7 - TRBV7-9 CASSPKVGGRSYEQYF TGTGCCAGCAGCCCCAAGGTAGGGGGGCGGTCCTACGAGCAGTACTTC
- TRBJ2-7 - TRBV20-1 CSARDGGRYEQYF TGCAGTGCTAGAGATGGGGGGCGCTACGAGCAGTACTTC
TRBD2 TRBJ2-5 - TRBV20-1 CSAREGTSGLTQYF TGCAGTGCTAGAGAAGGGACTAGCGGGTTGACCCAGTACTTC
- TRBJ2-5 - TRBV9 CASSPRVDRETQYF TGTGCCAGCAGCCCCCGTGTGGACAGAGAGACCCAGTACTTC
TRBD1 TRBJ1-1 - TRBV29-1 CSVLTGGTEAFF TGCAGCGTTCTTACAGGGGGCACTGAAGCTTTCTTT
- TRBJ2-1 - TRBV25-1 CASSEYTGDEQFF TGTGCCAGCAGTGAATACACGGGGGATGAGCAGTTCTTC
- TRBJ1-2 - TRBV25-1 CASSRHREILITF TGTGCCAGCAGTCGACACAGGGAGATTTTAATAACCTTC
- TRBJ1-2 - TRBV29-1 CSVERDYGYTF TGCAGCGTGGAAAGGGACTATGGCTACACCTTC
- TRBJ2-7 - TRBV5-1 CASSLVQKYEQYF TGCGCCAGCAGCTTGGTGCAGAAATACGAGCAGTACTTC
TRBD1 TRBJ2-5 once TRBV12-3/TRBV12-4 CASSPRRQGVETQYF TGTGCCAGCAGTCCTCGTCGACAGGGGGTGGAGACCCAGTACTTC
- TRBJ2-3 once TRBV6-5 CASSYTTIADTQYF TGTGCCAGCAGTTACACGACCATCGCAGATACGCAGTATTTT
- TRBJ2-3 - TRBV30 CAWGVGMGQYF TGTGCCTGGGGTGTAGGTATGGGGCAGTATTTT
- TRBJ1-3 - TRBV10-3 CAITRDYGNTIYF TGTGCCATCACGAGGGATTACGGAAACACCATATATTTT
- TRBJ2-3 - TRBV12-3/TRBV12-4 CASSLGGGFEYF TGTGCCAGCAGCCTCGGTGGGGGATTTGAGTATTTT
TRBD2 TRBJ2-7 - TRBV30 CAWGPKLAGGYEQYF TGTGCCTGGGGTCCGAAACTAGCGGGAGGATACGAGCAGTACTTC
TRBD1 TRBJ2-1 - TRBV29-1 CSVDREVNEQFF TGCAGCGTAGACAGGGAAGTGAATGAGCAGTTCTTC
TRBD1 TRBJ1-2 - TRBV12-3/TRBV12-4 CASSLRRTGSVRGYTF TGTGCCAGCAGTTTACGCCGGACAGGGAGTGTCCGGGGCTACACCTTC
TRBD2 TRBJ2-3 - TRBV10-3 CAIRPSAGATDTQYF TGTGCCATCAGACCCTCTGCGGGAGCCACAGATACGCAGTATTTT
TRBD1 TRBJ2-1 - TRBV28 CASGTPDRAELFF TGTGCCAGCGGAACCCCGGACAGGGCGGAGCTGTTCTTC
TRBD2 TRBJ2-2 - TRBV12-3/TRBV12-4 CASSLTSGGFYTGELFF TGTGCCAGCAGCCTTACTAGCGGGGGGTTCTATACCGGGGAGCTGTTTTTT
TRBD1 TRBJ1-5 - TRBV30 CAWSGQGNQPQHF TGTGCCTGGAGTGGACAGGGTAATCAGCCCCAGCATTTT
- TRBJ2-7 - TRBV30 CAWKNRDEQYF TGTGCCTGGAAGAACAGGGACGAGCAGTACTTC
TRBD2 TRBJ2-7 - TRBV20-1 CSARVGPPLASGLSYEQYF TGCAGTGCTAGAGTGGGTCCCCCCTTGGCTAGCGGGCTCTCCTACGAGCAGTACTTC
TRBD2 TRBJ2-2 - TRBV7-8 CASSLSGGARSTGELFF TGTGCCAGCAGCTTAAGCGGGGGGGCACGAAGCACCGGGGAGCTGTTTTTT
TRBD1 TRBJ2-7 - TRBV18 CASSWDRSYEQYF TGTGCCAGCTCCTGGGACAGGTCCTACGAGCAGTACTTC
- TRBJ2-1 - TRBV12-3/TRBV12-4 CASTPEGGEQFF TGTGCCAGCACTCCCGAGGGGGGCGAGCAGTTCTTC
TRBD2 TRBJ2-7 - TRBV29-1 CSAKTSGTSEQYF TGCAGCGCAAAGACTAGCGGGACCTCCGAGCAGTACTTC
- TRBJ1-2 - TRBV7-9 CASSHLGRNYGYTF TGTGCCAGCAGCCACTTGGGGCGAAACTATGGCTACACCTTC
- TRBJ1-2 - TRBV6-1 CASSIRTEFYGYTF TGTGCCAGCAGCATCCGGACAGAATTCTATGGCTACACCTTC
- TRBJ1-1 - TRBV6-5 CASSYPRDGENTEAFF TGTGCCAGCAGTTACCCCCGGGACGGAGAGAACACTGAAGCTTTCTTT
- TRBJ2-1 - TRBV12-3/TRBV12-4 CASTTERAQQFF TGTGCCAGCACCACAGAACGGGCACAGCAGTTCTTC
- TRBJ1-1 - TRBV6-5 CASSYRTEAFF TGTGCCAGCAGTTACCGCACTGAAGCTTTCTTT
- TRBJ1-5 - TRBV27 CASSLRPWWEPQHF TGTGCCAGCAGTTTACGACCGTGGTGGGAGCCCCAGCATTTT
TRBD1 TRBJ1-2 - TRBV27 CASRETGANYGYTF TGTGCCAGCAGAGAGACAGGGGCTAACTATGGCTACACCTTC
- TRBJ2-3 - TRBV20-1 CSAVKSTDTQYF TGCAGTGCTGTCAAGAGCACAGATACGCAGTATTTT
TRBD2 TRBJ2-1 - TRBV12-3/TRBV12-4 CASSRSWGGDYNEQFF TGTGCCAGCAGCCGCTCGTGGGGAGGGGATTACAATGAGCAGTTCTTC
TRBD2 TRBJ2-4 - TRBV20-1 CSAYQGGGVENIQYF TGCAGTGCTTACCAGGGCGGGGGAGTAGAGAACATTCAGTACTTC
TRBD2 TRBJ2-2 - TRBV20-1 CSARSGSLITGELFF TGCAGTGCCCGAAGCGGGAGTCTCATCACCGGGGAGCTGTTTTTT
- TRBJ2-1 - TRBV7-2 CASSFGRSSYNEQFF TGTGCCAGCAGCTTTGGTCGGAGCTCCTACAATGAGCAGTTCTTC
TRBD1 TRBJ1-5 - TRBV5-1 CASSTGGLGQPQHF TGCGCCAGTTCGACAGGGGGCCTAGGTCAGCCCCAGCATTTT
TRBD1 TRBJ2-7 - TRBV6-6 CASRTGYEQYF TGTGCCAGCCGGACAGGGTACGAGCAGTACTTC
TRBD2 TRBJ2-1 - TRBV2 CASRGRGSSYNEQFF TGTGCCAGCAGGGGGAGGGGTAGCTCCTACAATGAGCAGTTCTTC